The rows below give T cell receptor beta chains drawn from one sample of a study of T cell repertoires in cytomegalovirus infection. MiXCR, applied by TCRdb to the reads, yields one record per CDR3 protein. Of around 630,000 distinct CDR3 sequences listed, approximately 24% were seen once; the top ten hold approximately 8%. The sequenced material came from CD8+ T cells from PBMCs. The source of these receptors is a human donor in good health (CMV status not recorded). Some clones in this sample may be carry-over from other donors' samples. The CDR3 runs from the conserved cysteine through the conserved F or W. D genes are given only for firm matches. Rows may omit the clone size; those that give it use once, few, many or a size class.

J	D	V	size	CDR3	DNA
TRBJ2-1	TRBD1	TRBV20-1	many	CSAPGTGAYNEQFF	TGCAGTGCCCCCGGGACAGGGGCCTACAATGAGCAGTTCTTC
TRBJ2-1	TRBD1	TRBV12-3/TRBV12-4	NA	CASSPPQGAIYNEQFF	TGTGCCAGCAGTCCGCCCCAGGGGGCGATCTACAATGAGCAGTTCTTC
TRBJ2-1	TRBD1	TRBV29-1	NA	CSVWGAGTGSRNEQFF	TGCAGCGTTTGGGGGGCCGGGACAGGGAGTAGGAATGAGCAGTTCTTC
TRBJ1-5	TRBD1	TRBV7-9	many	CASSTAGQGRNQPQHF	TGTGCCAGCAGCACGGCCGGACAGGGCCGCAATCAGCCCCAGCATTTT
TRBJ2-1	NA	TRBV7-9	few	CASSLEPLEQFF	TGTGCCAGCAGCTTAGAACCCCTGGAGCAGTTCTTC
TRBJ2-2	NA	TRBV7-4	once	CVSSLAGGELFF	TGTGTCAGCAGCTTAGCAGGCGGGGAGCTGTTTTTT
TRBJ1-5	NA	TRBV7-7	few	CASWGVGAVASQHF	TGTGCTAGCTGGGGCGTCGGCGCCGTGGCTTCCCAGCATTTT
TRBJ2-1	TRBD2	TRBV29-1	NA	CSVRVVLASGGQGDEQFF	TGCAGCGTGAGGGTGGTCTTGGCTAGCGGGGGCCAAGGAGATGAGCAGTTCTTC
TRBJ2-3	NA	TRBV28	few	CASSAPPPRYTDTQYF	TGTGCCAGCAGCGCCCCCCCTCCTAGGTACACAGATACGCAGTATTTT
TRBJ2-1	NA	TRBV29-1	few	CSAGRLGTRNEQFF	TGCAGCGCTGGTCGACTAGGTACCCGGAATGAGCAGTTCTTC
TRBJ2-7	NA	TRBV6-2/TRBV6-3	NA	CASRTYLTYEQYF	TGTGCCAGCAGAACCTATCTGACCTACGAGCAGTACTTC
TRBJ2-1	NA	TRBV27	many	CASSPWTGYNEQFF	TGTGCCAGCAGTCCGTGGACCGGCTACAATGAGCAGTTCTTC
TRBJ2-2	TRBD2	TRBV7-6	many	CASSPSLAGVWTGELFF	TGTGCCAGCAGCCCTTCCCTAGCGGGGGTCTGGACCGGGGAGCTGTTTTTT
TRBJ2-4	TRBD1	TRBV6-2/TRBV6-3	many	CASSRGQARIQYF	TGTGCCAGCAGTCGTGGACAGGCTCGCATTCAGTACTTC
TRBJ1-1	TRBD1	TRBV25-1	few	CASADRGMNTEAFF	TGTGCCAGCGCGGACAGGGGAATGAACACTGAAGCTTTCTTT
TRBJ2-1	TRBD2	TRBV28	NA	CASSPSRGGRLAEQFF	TGTGCCAGCAGTCCAAGTAGGGGAGGGAGGCTAGCTGAGCAGTTCTTC
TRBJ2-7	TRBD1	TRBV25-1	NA	CASSEETGILNYEQYF	TGTGCCAGCAGTGAGGAGACAGGGATCCTTAACTACGAGCAGTACTTC
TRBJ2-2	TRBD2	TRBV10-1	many	CASTPSGGTNTGELFF	TGCGCCAGCACCCCCTCGGGAGGGACGAACACCGGGGAGCTGTTTTTT
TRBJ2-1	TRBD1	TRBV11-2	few	CASSSTGTGTYNEQFF	TGTGCCAGCAGCTCGACCGGGACAGGGACCTACAATGAGCAGTTCTTC
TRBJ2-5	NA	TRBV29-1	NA	CSVEGGRGGETQYF	TGCAGCGTTGAGGGCGGCAGGGGAGGAGAGACCCAGTACTTC